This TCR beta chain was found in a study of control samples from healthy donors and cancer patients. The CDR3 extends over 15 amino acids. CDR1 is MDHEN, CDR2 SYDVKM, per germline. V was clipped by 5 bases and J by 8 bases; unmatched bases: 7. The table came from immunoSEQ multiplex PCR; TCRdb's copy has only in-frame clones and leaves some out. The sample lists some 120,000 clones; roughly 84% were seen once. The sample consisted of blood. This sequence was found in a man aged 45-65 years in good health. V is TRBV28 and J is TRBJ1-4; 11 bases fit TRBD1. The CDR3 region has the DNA TGTGCCAGCAGTCCGTCGGACAGGGGGCGGGAAAAACTGTTTTTT. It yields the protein CASSPSDRGREKLFF.